The following is a T cell receptor beta chain sequence with its context. Its matching antigen is unknown. A CD45RA-negative memory subset and a CD45RA+ naive subset were separated from the CD4+ cells. Here immunoSEQ multiplex PCR was the method, and the copy in TCRdb shows in-frame clones only, minus some. The data contain about 2 million clones, roughly 94% of them singletons. The data belong to a study of shared clonotypes between healthy human individuals. Study conclusions and caveats: Few donors limited the genetic and exposure-history diversity represented.

Sequencing was done on a sample of naive CD4+ T cells sorted from blood. Documented subset: CD45RA+ positively selected. The sequence derives from a man younger than 35 in good health.

The DNA for the CDR3 is TGTGCCAGCAGTGCGTCCACAGGGTCAGAGACCCAGTACTTC. It is translated as CASSASTGSETQYF. The chain is built from TRBV28 and TRBJ2-5; possibly TRBD1 for D (6 bases). Germline values: CDR1 MDHEN, CDR2 SYDVKM. The CDR3 length is 14 residues. Trimming cost V 5 bases and J 4 bases, with 14 bases left between them.